These 26 T cell receptor beta chains were all obtained from the same sample, sequenced in a study of regulatory T cells in long-lasting Graves disease. Arm-PCR of CDR3 regions and iRepertoire HTBI primers were used to build TCR beta libraries. Using its own MiXCR run on the multiplex PCR reads, TCRdb lists one record per CDR3 protein. The sample carries almost 350,000 distinct CDR3 sequences, around 20% recorded once. Time point meaning: persistent/refractory GD, antithyroid drugs over 5 years with positive TRAb. Isolated PBMC RNA provided the starting material for the TCR library. The starting material was peripheral blood mononuclear cells (PBMCs), obtained when the disease was refractory, from a patient treated with antithyroid drugs. These receptors were collected from a female donor with Graves disease.

This chain joins TRBV6-2 or TRBV6-3 and TRBJ1-5; D uncertain. V was shortened by 5 bases and J by 5 bases, with 10 bases between the two germline ends. The CDR3 contains 13 residues. Germline CDR1 and CDR2: MNHEY and SVGEGT. This CDR3 is CASSGRADQPQHF. The DNA of the CDR3 is TGTGCCAGCAGTGGGAGGGCGGATCAGCCCCAGCATTTT.

This clonotype was seen at least ten times. V and J are TRBV5-1 and TRBJ2-7; D remains unclear. This CDR3 is built from 14 residues. CDR1 is SGHRS, CDR2 YFSETQ, per germline. V was trimmed by 0 bases and J by 1 base, leaving 8 bases between them. This chain's CDR3 is CASSLAGISYEQYF. CDR3 DNA: TGCGCCAGCAGCTTGGCAGGCATTTCCTACGAGCAGTACTTC.

This clonotype has a count of ten or more. The gene calls are TRBV3-1 and TRBJ1-1; D uncertain. This CDR3 spans 12 amino acids. CDR1 and CDR2 (germline): LGHDT, YNNKEL (reference sequence). The V end lost 3 bases, the J end lost 5 bases, and 7 bases lay between the germline ends. As DNA, the CDR3 is TGTGCCAGCAGCCACGGTTCGACTGAAGCTTTCTTT. Amino acid sequence: CASSHGSTEAFF.

In this sample, this clonotype turned up a few times. The chain links TRBV7-2 to TRBJ1-5; 7 bases match TRBD1. This CDR3 has 16 amino acids. Germline CDR1 SGHTA, CDR2 FQGNSA. The V segment lost 7 bases and the J segment 9 bases; nucleotides outside the gene matches: 18. CDR3 in amino acids: CASTLGGGQGVRPQHF. Written as DNA, the CDR3 is TGTGCCAGCACCCTAGGGGGCGGCCAGGGGGTGCGGCCCCAGCATTTT.

Remarks on this clonotype: This may be a read error: a much more frequent sequence differs by one nucleotide. The chain carries TRBV11-1 and TRBJ2-5; D remains unclear. There are 16 residues in the CDR3. V lost 7 bases to trimming and J lost 2 bases, with 20 bases between them. Germline CDR1 SGHAT, CDR2 FQDESV (reference sequence). This CDR3 reads CASNSFSPRPQETQYF. Written as DNA, the CDR3 is TGTGCCAGCAACTCCTTTTCCCCCAGGCCTCAAGAGACCCAGTACTTC.

This clonotype was counted between two and nine times. The chain is built from TRBV7-2 and TRBJ1-5; 7 bases are a match to TRBD1. Per germline, CDR1 SGHTA and CDR2 FQGNSA. The CDR3 length is 15 residues. The V and J ends lost 2 bases and 7 bases, in that order; junction bases with no gene match: 8. The CDR3 sequence is CASSLYSGGGQPQHF. DNA of the CDR3: TGTGCCAGCAGCTTATACTCAGGGGGGGGCCAGCCCCAGCATTTT. Combining the CDR3 with reference TRBV7-2 and TRBJ1-5 gives the whole variable domain GAGVSQSPSNKVTEKGKDVELRCDPISGHTALYWYRQSLGQGLEFLIYFQGNSAPDKSGLPSDRFSAERTGGSVSTLTIQRTQQEDSAVYLCASSLYSGGGQPQHFGDGTRLSIL.

This clonotype was counted only a few times. V is TRBV24-1 and J is TRBJ2-1; no clear D gene. This CDR3 region has 14 residues. The V end was cut by 0 bases, the J end by 4 bases, with 6 bases between. Germline V gene lookup returns CDR1 KGHDR and CDR2 SFDVKD. CDR3 DNA: TGTGCCACCAGTGATTTGCCAGGATACAATGAGCAGTTCTTC. Translated, it gives CATSDLPGYNEQFF.

This clonotype was picked up a small number of times. The chain links TRBV19 to TRBJ1-5; D gene uncertain. Germline CDR1 reads LNHDA; CDR2 reads SQIVND (reference sequence). The CDR3 has 15 amino acids. Trimming shortened V by 2 bases and J by 1 base, and 9 bases separated the two germline ends. The chain's CDR3 is CASSIFEPSNQPQHF. The CDR3 region has the DNA TGTGCCAGTAGTATATTTGAGCCGAGCAATCAGCCCCAGCATTTT.

The rearrangement joins TRBV25-1 to TRBJ2-7, with a weak D call TRBD2 (6 bases). Trimming cost V 2 bases and J 0 bases, with 8 bases left between them. Germline CDR1 and CDR2: MGHDK and SYGVNS. There are 14 residues in the CDR3. The CDR3 region has the DNA TGTGCCAGCAGTGAACCCGGGAGCTCCTACGAGCAGTACTTC. The encoded protein is CASSEPGSSYEQYF.

The sample holds one count of this clonotype. The V and J genes are TRBV9 and TRBJ1-2; D not certain. V lost 0 bases, J lost 4 bases, and 10 bases lay in between. Germline values: CDR1 SGDLS, CDR2 YYNGEE. This CDR3 comprises 14 residues. The CDR3: CASSVGGESYGYTF. The CDR3 region has the DNA TGTGCCAGCAGCGTAGGTGGGGAATCCTATGGCTACACCTTC.

In its sample, this clonotype was seen a few times. The chain is built from TRBV10-1 and TRBJ1-1; no definite D call. Germline CDR1 WNHNN, CDR2 SYGVQD (reference sequence). V lost 1 base and J 6 bases, leaving 21 bases between the germline ends. The CDR3 covers 17 residues. The CDR3 region is CASSEYPLEISIPEAFF. CDR3 sequence (DNA): TGCGCCAGCAGTGAGTATCCCTTGGAGATATCAATTCCTGAAGCTTTCTTT.

As regards this clonotype: With a much larger clone just one base away, this may be a read error. The chain carries TRBV11-3 and TRBJ1-6; D is possibly TRBD1 (6 bases). The CDR3 runs 14 residues. Germline CDR1 reads SGHNT; CDR2 reads YENEEA. CDR3 residues: CAGSLTGAVSPLHF. The CDR3 nucleotides are TGTGCCGGCAGCTTAACGGGGGCCGTTTCACCCCTCCACTTT.

The chain is built from TRBV9 and TRBJ2-7; 8 bases agree with TRBD2. With 3 bases clipped from V and 3 bases from J, the junction kept 8 bases outside the gene matches. Germline loops: CDR1 SGDLS, CDR2 YYNGEE. The CDR3 runs 15 residues. In DNA form, the CDR3 reads TGTGCCAGCAGCGGGAGCGGGAGAGGGAACTACGAGCAGTACTTC. Translated: CASSGSGRGNYEQYF.

This clonotype appeared many times. J is TRBJ1-2 and V is TRBV11-2; tentative D call: TRBD1 (5 bases). CDR3 length: 15 residues. Germline V CDR1 and CDR2: SGHAT, FQNNGV. V lost 2 bases and J 5 bases, leaving 15 bases between the germline ends. The CDR3 reads CASSLLRGAGYGYTF. CDR3 nucleotides: TGTGCCAGCAGCTTATTGAGGGGCGCTGGGTATGGCTACACCTTC.

This clonotype was seen ten or more times. The genes are TRBV2 and TRBJ1-6, with D tentatively TRBD1 (6 bases). The CDR3 loop spans 16 amino acids. Trimming took 4 bases from V and 8 from J, leaving 18 bases between them. The germline gives CDR1 SNHLY, CDR2 FYNNEI. DNA for the CDR3: TGTGCCAGCAGTGTACTGCCGGGGGGCCGGGATTCACCCCTCCACTTT. Protein sequence: CASSVLPGGRDSPLHF.

Regarding this clonotype: A much larger clone lies one base from this, so it may be a read error. The V and J genes are TRBV28 and TRBJ2-5; 13 bases map to TRBD2. Per germline, CDR1 MDHEN and CDR2 SYDVKM. The CDR3 loop spans 16 amino acids. This chain's CDR3 is CAGSSLAGGPQETQYF. CDR3 coding DNA: TGTGCCGGCAGTTCACTAGCGGGAGGGCCACAAGAGACCCAGTACTTC.

This clonotype has a handful of counts. The chain joins TRBV10-1 to TRBJ2-5, with a possible D match to TRBD2 (7 bases). The better agreement between TRBJ2-1 and the DNA end casts doubt on the J call. CDR1 and CDR2 from the germline V gene are WNHNN and SYGVQD (reference sequence). The CDR3 has 16 amino acids. CDR3 coding DNA: TGCGCCAGCAGTGAGGGGGCGGGGGCGCTGGGCAATGAGCAGTTCTTC. Amino acids: CASSEGAGALGNEQFF.

The rearrangement links TRBV2 to TRBJ2-2, with a tentative D call TRBD2 (5 bases). This CDR3 contains 15 residues. The germline V gene encodes CDR1 SNHLY and CDR2 FYNNEI. V gave up 1 base and J gave up 5 bases, with 11 bases separating them. This CDR3 is CASSEGSGGTGELFF. The CDR3 DNA is TGTGCCAGCAGTGAAGGGAGCGGCGGAACCGGGGAGCTGTTTTTT.

The rearrangement links TRBV19 to TRBJ2-2; D call uncertain. The CDR3 spans 13 residues. The ends were cut back, 8 bases at V and 5 bases at J, with 12 bases in the middle. Germline V gene data show CDR1 as LNHDA and CDR2 as SQIVND (reference sequence). CDR3 bases: TGTGCCAGTGGCTGGCTTGGGACCGGGGAGCTGTTTTTT. Its translation is CASGWLGTGELFF.

This clonotype was detected only a few times. The chain employs TRBV29-1 and TRBJ1-2, with D possibly matching TRBD1 (5 bases). V was clipped by 2 bases and J by 13 bases, with 14 bases between them. The CDR3 covers 11 residues. The germline V gene encodes CDR1 SQVTM and CDR2 ANQGSEA. The CDR3 protein is CSVELQGVVTF. The CDR3 DNA sequence: TGCAGCGTTGAACTCCAGGGTGTCGTCACCTTC.

The chain carries TRBV12-3 or TRBV12-4 and TRBJ2-7; D ambiguous. This CDR3 is 15 amino acids long. The V end was cut by 3 bases, the J end by 3 bases, with 15 bases between. CDR3 loop: CASSFRPVVGYEQYF. CDR3 DNA: TGTGCCAGCAGTTTTAGGCCCGTGGTGGGCTACGAGCAGTACTTC.

This clonotype was counted many times. This chain joins TRBV20-1 and TRBJ2-5, with D possibly called TRBD1 or TRBD2 (5 bases each). The CDR3 contains 13 residues. The ends were cut back, 2 bases at V and 10 bases at J, with 17 bases in the middle. Germline-derived CDR1 and CDR2 are DFQATT and SNEGSKA (reference sequence). The CDR3 bases are TGCAGTGCTAGAAGGGACCGCCTAGCCTACCAGTACTTC. Its translation: CSARRDRLAYQYF.

This clonotype occurred many times. This chain uses TRBV15 with TRBJ1-2; D is unresolved. The CDR3 loop spans 15 amino acids. CDR1 LNHNV and CDR2 YYDKDF come from the germline V gene (reference sequence). Trimming took off 5 bases at V and 3 bases at J, with 16 bases between the two ends. The CDR3 sequence: CATSQRAARDYGYTF. Here the CDR3 DNA reads TGTGCCACCAGCCAGAGAGCAGCAAGGGACTATGGCTACACCTTC.

Worth noting for this clonotype: This sequence may be a read error, since a much larger clone differs from it by one base. The rearrangement joins TRBV12-3 or TRBV12-4 to TRBJ1-1; D perhaps matches TRBD1 (5 bases). CDR3 length equals 15 residues. Trimming cost V 5 bases and J 5 bases, with 18 bases left between them. In nucleotides, the CDR3 is TGTGCCAGCAGTACCCGGCCCAGGGTTAGTACTGAAGCTTTCTTT. Protein sequence: CASSTRPRVSTEAFF.

Here the CDR3 DNA reads TGCGCCAGCAGCCAAATGTACGGGGAGACTGAAGCTTTCTTT. Translation: CASSQMYGETEAFF. This sequence joins TRBV4-1 and TRBJ1-1; the D is unclear. The germline V gene encodes CDR1 MGHRA and CDR2 YSYEKL. Trimming stripped 2 bases from V and 5 bases from J, with 12 bases between. There are 14 residues in the CDR3.

This clonotype was picked up many times. The chain joins TRBV12-3 or TRBV12-4 to TRBJ1-2; D gene unclear. V was trimmed by 6 bases and J by 5 bases, leaving 13 bases between them. The CDR3 is 13 residues long. The CDR3 DNA reads TGTGCCAGCAGGGCCCGACTGTTGTATGGCTACACCTTC. Its protein product is CASRARLLYGYTF.